Listed here are 25 T cell receptor beta chains from one sample, sequenced in a study of blood T cell repertoires in COVID-19. TCRdb's copy holds only in-frame clones and misses some; the assay was immunoSEQ multiplex PCR. Counted here are under 200,000 clones, 81% occurring once; the ten biggest clones make up about 5.8%. The material sequenced was PBMCs or T cells enriched from blood (not recorded which). Receptors were obtained from a woman aged 40 to 49 with acute COVID-19.

This chain uses TRBV29-1 with TRBJ2-3; 7 bases align to TRBD2. CDR3 size: 15 residues. CDR1 is SQVTM and CDR2 is ANQGSEA in the germline V gene. V lost 0 bases to trimming and J lost 6 bases; unmatched junction nucleotides: 9. CDR3 nucleotides: TGCAGCGTTGAAGAGTTGGGGTGGACTAGGGATACGCAGTATTTT. It specifies CSVEELGWTRDTQYF.

The gene calls are TRBV3-1 (or the pseudogene TRBV3-2) and TRBJ2-1; 7 bases are shared with TRBD1. Per the germline V gene, CDR1 is LGHDT and CDR2 is YNNKEL (reference sequence). The V gene end was trimmed by 5 bases and the J gene end by 3 bases; junction bases not matched to a gene: 7. The CDR3 is 15 amino acids. CDR3 amino acids: CASSSWAGGYNEQFF. As DNA, the CDR3 is TGTGCCAGCAGCAGCTGGGCAGGGGGCTACAATGAGCAGTTCTTC.

This clone has a single count. The J gene is TRBJ1-4, the V gene TRBV5-4; D is ambiguous. V was clipped by 3 bases and J by 8 bases, with 17 bases between them. This CDR3 is 15 amino acids long. From germline, CDR1 is SGHNT and CDR2 YYREEE (reference sequence). The CDR3 loop reads CASSSRREDGEKLFF. CDR3 nucleotides: TGTGCCAGCAGCTCCCGGAGGGAGGACGGGGAAAAACTGTTTTTT.

CDR3 in amino acids: CASSPGTSGGPRQFF. The CDR3 DNA follows: TGTGCCAGCAGCCCCGGGACTAGCGGGGGCCCACGGCAGTTCTTC. The rearrangement joins TRBV2 to TRBJ2-1, with TRBD2 identical over 14 bases. The CDR3 runs 15 residues. After removal of 6 bases from V and 12 bases from J, the junction contained 10 bases not matched to a gene. Germline assignment: CDR1 SNHLY and CDR2 FYNNEI.

The J gene is TRBJ2-5, the V gene TRBV5-1; TRBD2 might be the D (6 bases). Per germline, CDR1 SGHRS and CDR2 YFSETQ. CDR3 length: 13 amino acids. Trimming took off 3 bases at V and 5 bases at J, with 11 bases between the two ends. CDR3 DNA: TGCGCCAGCAGCTGGAGGGAGAGGGAGACCCAGTACTTC. It translates to CASSWRERETQYF.

This clone was detected a few times. V and J are TRBV2 and TRBJ2-3; D is possibly TRBD2 (6 bases). Germline V gene data show CDR1 as SNHLY and CDR2 as FYNNEI. V was clipped by 4 bases and J by 4 bases, with 12 bases between them. This CDR3 has 14 residues. CDR3 in amino acids: CASSVLEGPDTQYF. The CDR3 nucleotides read TGTGCCAGCAGTGTGTTGGAGGGGCCAGATACGCAGTATTTT.

This clone was recorded a few times. The chain employs TRBV18 and TRBJ1-2, with D possibly matching TRBD1 (6 bases). V gave up 5 bases and J gave up 9 bases, with 16 bases separating them. Germline assignment: CDR1 KGHSH and CDR2 LQKENI. The CDR3 has 13 residues. The CDR3 loop reads CASSSGTGSSYTF. The CDR3 nucleotides are TGTGCCAGCTCATCGGGAACAGGGTCGAGCTACACCTTC.

The chain is built from TRBV9 and TRBJ2-1; possibly TRBD1 for D (6 bases). Per the germline V gene, CDR1 is SGDLS and CDR2 is YYNGEE. V was cut by 4 bases and J by 5 bases, with 19 bases left in between. The CDR3 runs 16 residues. In nucleotides, the CDR3 is TGTGCCAGCAGCATTGGGACAACACATCGTGACAATGAGCAGTTCTTC. This gives the protein CASSIGTTHRDNEQFF. Drawing the rest from reference TRBV9 and TRBJ2-1, the complete variable domain is DSGVTQTPKHLITATGQRVTLRCSPRSGDLSVYWYQQSLDQGLQFLIQYYNGEERAKGNILERFSAQQFPDLHSELNLSSLELGDSALYFCASSIGTTHRDNEQFFGPGTRLTVL.

The genes are TRBV29-1 and TRBJ1-1, with 7 bases lining up with TRBD1. The junction had 6 bases not matched to a gene; V was cut back by 7 bases and J by 7 bases. CDR1 and CDR2 from the germline V gene are SQVTM and ANQGSEA. The CDR3 runs to 11 residues. CDR3 in amino acids: CSAGQDGEAFF. CDR3 DNA sequence: TGCAGCGCCGGACAGGATGGTGAAGCTTTCTTT.

J is TRBJ2-1 and V is TRBV11-2; D perhaps matches TRBD1 (5 bases). CDR1 SGHAT and CDR2 FQNNGV come from the germline V gene. With 0 bases removed from V and 9 bases from J, the gap between germline ends came to 12 bases. The CDR3 totals 14 residues. DNA for the CDR3: TGTGCCAGCAGCTTAGAGATGGGGCGACGTGAGCAGTTCTTC. Translated, it gives CASSLEMGRREQFF.

The chain joins TRBV5-1 to TRBJ2-7; 15 positions match TRBD2. J was trimmed by 6 bases and V by 4 bases; bases with no gene match: 5. This CDR3 spans 15 amino acids. Per germline, CDR1 SGHRS and CDR2 YFSETQ. CDR3 sequence (DNA): TGCGCCAGCAGCGAGGGACTAGCGGGAGGTTTCGAGCAGTACTTC. It codes for CASSEGLAGGFEQYF.

The chain carries TRBV30 and TRBJ1-5; the D is unclear. CDR1 and CDR2 from the germline V gene are GTSNPN and SVGIG (reference sequence). Between the trimmed V and J ends, which lost 2 bases and 0 bases, there was a span of 11 bases. This CDR3 has 15 residues. CDR3 sequence (DNA): TGTGCCTGGAGTATATCCCAGGCTAGCAATCAGCCCCAGCATTTT. Its translation: CAWSISQASNQPQHF.

Of note for this clone: The same CDR3 can be traced to other DNA sequences in this sample. The chain employs TRBV27 and TRBJ2-7; TRBD2 agrees at 14 bases. V lost 6 bases and J lost 3; bases outside the gene matches: 1. This CDR3 comprises 14 residues. Per the germline V gene, CDR1 is MNHEY and CDR2 is SMNVEV (reference sequence). The CDR3 reads CASRGLAGGYEQYV. Here the CDR3 DNA reads TGTGCCAGCAGAGGACTAGCGGGAGGCTACGAGCAGTACGTC.

V usage is TRBV5-1 and J usage is TRBJ2-2; 7 bases align to TRBD2. In germline, CDR1 is SGHRS, CDR2 YFSETQ. The length of the CDR3 is 15 residues. Trimming took 1 base from V and 0 from J; bases not matched to a gene: 0. CDR3 sequence: CASSLTSANTGELFF. The CDR3 DNA reads as TGCGCCAGCAGCTTGACTAGCGCGAACACCGGGGAGCTGTTTTTT.

The chain recombines TRBV5-1 with TRBJ2-5, with 7 bases aligning to TRBD1. J was trimmed by 3 bases and V by 3 bases; bases with no gene match: 5. CDR3 length equals 14 residues. From germline, CDR1 is SGHRS and CDR2 YFSETQ. The CDR3 loop is CASSSNDREETQYF. DNA of the CDR3: TGCGCCAGCAGCTCAAACGACAGGGAAGAGACCCAGTACTTC.

The genes are TRBV6-5 and TRBJ2-1; a possible D gene is TRBD2 (5 bases). Germline-derived CDR1 and CDR2 are MNHEY and SVGAGI. This CDR3 comprises 12 residues. V lost 6 bases to trimming and J lost 9 bases, with 12 bases between them. The CDR3 protein is CASSSTKGEQFF. CDR3 DNA sequence: TGTGCCAGCAGCTCGACTAAGGGTGAGCAGTTCTTC.

V usage is TRBV3-1 (or the pseudogene TRBV3-2) and J usage is TRBJ2-7, with D unresolved. Per the germline V gene, CDR1 is LGHDT and CDR2 is YNNKEL (reference sequence). V was clipped by 6 bases and J by 2 bases, with 17 bases between them. The CDR3 extends over 15 amino acids. In DNA, the CDR3 is TGTGCCAGCAGTCCCGATCCAGGCAGAGCCTACGAGCAGTACTTC. This translates into CASSPDPGRAYEQYF.

This chain uses TRBV30 with TRBJ1-1; TRBD1 matches at 7 bases. Germline trimming cut 1 base from V and 4 bases from J; bases unmatched to any gene: 6. The germline V gene has CDR1 GTSNPN and CDR2 SVGIG (reference sequence). The CDR3 has 14 residues. The CDR3 region is CAWSAAGGGTEAFF. The CDR3 bases are TGTGCCTGGAGTGCGGCAGGGGGTGGCACTGAAGCTTTCTTT.

The gene calls are TRBV5-1 and TRBJ1-1; D remains ambiguous. This CDR3 region has 13 residues. The germline V and J ends were trimmed by 0 bases and 1 base, with 4 bases remaining between them. CDR1 and CDR2 (germline): SGHRS, YFSETQ. The CDR3 protein is CASSLEQNTEAFF. The CDR3 nucleotides are TGCGCCAGCAGCTTGGAACAGAACACTGAAGCTTTCTTT. The full variable domain, completed using reference TRBV5-1 and TRBJ1-1, is KAGVTQTPRYLIKTRGQQVTLSCSPISGHRSVSWYQQTPGQGLQFLFEYFSETQRNKGNFPGRFSGRQFSNSRSEMNVSTLELGDSALYLCASSLEQNTEAFFGQGTRLTVV.

The V and J genes are TRBV6-1 and TRBJ1-2; TRBD1 matches at 10 bases. Germline CDR1 MNHNS, CDR2 SASEGT. The CDR3 has 15 residues. V shed 0 bases, J shed 8 bases, and the junction held 6 bases outside the gene matches. This CDR3 is CASSEARGQGWGYTF. CDR3 nucleotide sequence: TGTGCCAGCAGTGAAGCCAGGGGACAGGGGTGGGGCTACACCTTC.

The genes are TRBV7-9 and TRBJ2-2; 7 nucleotides align to TRBD2. This CDR3 is built from 13 residues. Per the germline V gene, CDR1 is SEHNR and CDR2 is FQNEAQ (reference sequence). V was clipped by 5 bases and J by 13 bases; unmatched bases: 10. CDR3: CASSHLAGEALFF. For the CDR3, the DNA is TGTGCCAGCAGCCATCTGGCGGGAGAGGCGCTGTTTTTT.

This clone has a single count. The chain combines TRBV29-1 with TRBJ2-1; TRBD2 matches at 7 bases. In germline, CDR1 is SQVTM, CDR2 ANQGSEA. Losses at the gene ends were 4 bases for V and 3 bases for J; bases not matched to a gene: 6. This CDR3 is 14 amino acids long. CDR3 region: CSVGTRNLYNEQFF. In nucleotides, the CDR3 is TGCAGCGTTGGGACTAGGAACCTCTACAATGAGCAGTTCTTC.

The rearrangement uses TRBV3-1 (or the pseudogene TRBV3-2) and TRBJ2-1; tentatively, D is TRBD2 (6 bases). The germline gives CDR1 LGHDT, CDR2 YNNKEL (reference sequence). V was pared by 2 bases and J by 7 bases, with 15 bases between. The CDR3 loop spans 15 amino acids. The CDR3 DNA sequence: TGTGCCAGCAGCCAAACGGGAGAGAGATTGAATGAGCAGTTCTTC. Amino acids: CASSQTGERLNEQFF.

The chain is built from TRBV4-2 and TRBJ1-2; tentatively, D is TRBD1 (6 bases). V gave up 2 bases and J gave up 7 bases, with 11 bases separating them. Germline V lookup: CDR1 LGHNA, CDR2 YNFKEQ. There are 13 residues in the CDR3. CDR3: CASSQRFRGGYTF. The CDR3, as DNA: TGTGCCAGCAGCCAAAGGTTCAGGGGTGGCTACACCTTC.

The chain couples TRBV7-3 to TRBJ2-3; D is unclear. Trimming removed 3 bases from V and 2 bases from J, with 6 bases in between. The CDR3 runs to 13 residues. The germline V gene encodes CDR1 SGHTA and CDR2 FQGTGA. In DNA form, the CDR3 reads TGTGCCAGCAGCTTTAGCAACACAGATACGCAGTATTTT. The encoded protein is CASSFSNTDTQYF.